This paragraph covers one T cell receptor (beta chain) sequence. The antigen remains undetermined. The data originate from a study of cytomegalovirus exposure and HLA in healthy donors. About the study: Clustering assigned around 77% of the approximately 400 genotyped donors to the Caucasian-associated ancestry cluster. Findings and limits, study-wide: For cytomegalovirus status, the classifier reportedly gave diagnoses with high specificity and sensitivity. Relative to equally common others, HLA-associated TCR beta chains showed greater clonal expansion in a later analysis.

PCR primers comprised 60 Vbeta and 13 Jbeta primers. Assay used: immunoSEQ multiplex PCR; TCRdb lists only in-frame clones, some missing. The sample holds 200,000 to 300,000 clones, 84% seen once. The CDR3 sequence is 18 residues long. CDR1 and CDR2 from the germline V gene are SGDLS and YYNGEE. Trimming shortened V by 3 bases and J by 0 bases, and 16 bases separated the two germline ends. This sequence joins TRBV9 and TRBJ2-6; the D is unclear. This TCR was sampled from a woman in her 40s in good health and CMV-seropositive. The sample taken for sequencing was PBMCs. The CDR3 DNA is TGTGCCAGCAGCGCCCGTCCTGACATGGGCTCTGGGGCCAACGTCCTGACTTTC. It translates to CASSARPDMGSGANVLTF.